This entry describes one TCR beta chain. The antigen remains unidentified. This entry comes from a study of radiotherapy plus CTLA-4 blockade in lung cancer. Study as a whole: With less than 40% of patients having disease control, objective responses were seen in about 19%.

Findings of the study overall: Peripheral blood showed expansion of tumor-derived TCR clones after radiotherapy and ipilimumab.

V lost 7 bases to trimming and J lost 3 bases, with 12 bases between them. In germline, CDR1 is MNHEY, CDR2 SVGAGI. There are 13 residues in the CDR3. TCRdb keeps only in-frame clones here, not all; method: immunoSEQ multiplex PCR. The sample consists of around 53,000 clones, around 88% of them appearing once. This sequence joins TRBV6-5 and TRBJ1-2; possible D gene TRBD1, 5 bases. The starting material was peripheral blood, obtained from a patient treated with radiotherapy plus ipilimumab. This TCR was sampled from a human donor with non-small cell lung cancer that progressed on radiotherapy plus ipilimumab. Some clones in this sample may be carry-over from other donors' samples. The CDR3 DNA reads TGTGCCAGCATCTCCCCGGGGGACTATGGCTACACCTTC. It yields the protein CASISPGDYGYTF.